A single sample is the source of the 30 T cell receptor beta chains below, sequenced in a study of shared clonotypes between healthy human individuals. The data were produced by immunoSEQ multiplex PCR, yet TCRdb's version contains in-frame clones alone and is incomplete. This sample has almost 700,000 clones, with about 91% found just once. Cells designated naive CD8 were CD45RO-negative and were positively selected for CCR7, with terminally differentiated effector memory CD45RA+ cells excluded. Sequenced material: naive CD8+ T cells sorted from blood. These receptors were taken from a man aged 25 to 45 in good health.

This clone appeared a few times. Here the CDR3 reads CASSLSGVVGGITDTQYF. CDR3 nucleotide sequence: TGTGCCAGCAGTTTATCTGGGGTGGTGGGCGGAATCACAGATACGCAGTATTTT. The genes are TRBV27 and TRBJ2-3; no firm D call. The CDR3 sequence is 18 residues long. V was trimmed by 0 bases and J by 2 bases, leaving 18 bases between them. Germline V gene lookup returns CDR1 MNHEY and CDR2 SMNVEV (reference sequence).

The rearrangement links TRBV27 to TRBJ2-7, with TRBD1 as a possible D gene (6 bases). In germline, CDR1 is MNHEY, CDR2 SMNVEV (reference sequence). Trimming took off 5 bases at V and 2 bases at J, with 13 bases between the two ends. This CDR3 spans 14 amino acids. As DNA, the CDR3 is TGTGCCAGCAGTCCCGGGACAAGGGCCTACGAGCAGTACTTC. Its translation is CASSPGTRAYEQYF.

This sequence joins TRBV15 and TRBJ2-6, with D perhaps matching TRBD2 (7 bases). The germline V gene encodes CDR1 LNHNV and CDR2 YYDKDF (reference sequence). Trimming removed 2 bases from V and 2 bases from J, with 25 bases in between. The CDR3 spans 21 residues. The CDR3 sequence is CATSRSGGLKPSTAGANVLTF. CDR3 DNA sequence: TGTGCCACCAGCAGATCGGGGGGCCTAAAGCCTTCAACGGCTGGGGCCAACGTCCTGACTTTC.

In its sample, this clone was seen once. The chain carries TRBV28 and TRBJ1-1, with no clear D. There are 15 residues in the CDR3. Germline values: CDR1 MDHEN, CDR2 SYDVKM. Trimming shortened V by 1 base and J by 2 bases, and 11 bases separated the two germline ends. The CDR3 protein is CASSLYRTGNTEAFF. The DNA for the CDR3 is TGTGCCAGCAGTTTATATAGGACGGGAAACACTGAAGCTTTCTTT.

This chain connects TRBV5-1 to TRBJ2-1; TRBD2 is a possible D gene (6 bases). V lost 6 bases and J 3 bases, leaving 19 bases between the germline ends. The germline CDR1 and CDR2 sequences are SGHRS and YFSETQ. The CDR3 is 16 amino acids. For the CDR3, the DNA is TGCGCCAGCACACCGCATGATAGCGGCCACTACAATGAGCAGTTCTTC. This codes for CASTPHDSGHYNEQFF.

The CDR3 protein is CASSKGNLVHRGHHEQYF. CDR3 sequence (DNA): TGTGCCAGCAGCAAAGGGAACCTGGTCCACAGGGGGCACCACGAGCAGTACTTC. The chain carries TRBV21-1 and TRBJ2-7; no check of the table's D call, TRBD1, against the DNA was made. TRBV21-1 is described as a pseudogene. This CDR3 region has 18 residues.

V usage is TRBV6-6 and J usage is TRBJ2-7, with D uncertain. CDR3 length: 16 residues. Trimming removed 2 bases from V and 2 bases from J, with 16 bases in between. The germline CDR1 and CDR2 sequences are MNHNY and SVGAGI (reference sequence). Written as DNA, the CDR3 is TGTGCCAGCAGTTACCCGACGGGTACACGGGCCTACGAGCAGTACTTC. Amino acid sequence: CASSYPTGTRAYEQYF.

The V and J genes are TRBV29-1 and TRBJ2-1; 8 bases align to TRBD1. Germline CDR1 reads SQVTM; CDR2 reads ANQGSEA. The CDR3 has 15 amino acids. J gave up 3 bases and V 1 base, and 5 bases lay outside the gene matches. CDR3: CSVEGGQASYNEQFF. Written as DNA, the CDR3 is TGCAGCGTTGAAGGGGGACAGGCCAGCTACAATGAGCAGTTCTTC.

The chain employs TRBV28 and TRBJ2-1, with D unresolved. From germline, CDR1 is MDHEN and CDR2 SYDVKM. V dropped 6 bases and J dropped 6 bases, with 9 bases sitting between them. The CDR3 consists of 12 residues. This chain's CDR3 is CASSYNGNEQFF. The CDR3 DNA follows: TGTGCCAGCAGCTATAACGGCAATGAGCAGTTCTTC.

The V gene is TRBV2, the J gene TRBJ2-7, with 7 bases that match TRBD1. The CDR3 loop spans 14 amino acids. With V trimmed by 2 bases and J by 2 bases, 3 bases remained unmatched. The germline gives CDR1 SNHLY, CDR2 FYNNEI. CDR3 sequence reads: CASSEPGQAYEQYF. CDR3 nucleotide sequence: TGTGCCAGCAGTGAACCAGGACAGGCCTACGAGCAGTACTTC.

The chain recombines TRBV7-9 with TRBJ1-4; D gene ambiguous. Germline CDR1 is SEHNR and CDR2 is FQNEAQ (reference sequence). The CDR3 spans 14 residues. Trimming left V 4 bases short and J 2 bases short, with 8 bases between. CDR3 sequence (DNA): TGTGCCAGCAGCTCGGAAGTCACTAATGAAAAACTGTTTTTT. Amino acid sequence: CASSSEVTNEKLFF. The full variable domain, completed using reference TRBV7-9 and TRBJ1-4, is DTGVSQNPRHKITKRGQNVTFRCDPISEHNRLYWYRQTLGQGPEFLTYFQNEAQLEKSRLLSDRFSAERPKGSFSTLEIQRTEQGDSAMYLCASSSEVTNEKLFFGSGTQLSVL.

The gene calls are TRBV2 and TRBJ2-1; 11 bases align to TRBD2. V gave up 6 bases and J gave up 0 bases; unmatched junction bases: 4. Per the germline V gene, CDR1 is SNHLY and CDR2 is FYNNEI. This CDR3 region has 16 residues. The CDR3 DNA reads as TGTGCCAGCAGCCCACTAGCGGGGGACTCCTACAATGAGCAGTTCTTC. This translates into CASSPLAGDSYNEQFF. Combining the CDR3 with reference TRBV2 and TRBJ2-1 gives the whole variable domain EPEVTQTPSHQVTQMGQEVILRCVPISNHLYFYWYRQILGQKVEFLVSFYNNEISEKSEIFDDQFSVERPDGSNFTLKIRSTKLEDSAMYFCASSPLAGDSYNEQFFGPGTRLTVL.

The genes are TRBV28 and TRBJ2-3; 7 positions match TRBD1. The CDR3 has 16 residues. Germline V gives CDR1 MDHEN, CDR2 SYDVKM. V trimming: 6 bases; J trimming: 4 bases; junction bases outside the gene matches: 13. The CDR3 reads CASSPTDRVSPDTQYF. CDR3 DNA: TGTGCCAGCAGCCCAACCGACAGGGTTAGTCCAGATACGCAGTATTTT.

This clone has just one count. The J gene is TRBJ2-1, the V gene TRBV7-9, with D tentatively TRBD2 (6 bases). Trimming took 3 bases from V and 2 from J, leaving 14 bases between them. Germline V gene sequence: CDR1 SEHNR, CDR2 FQNEAQ (reference sequence). CDR3 length equals 16 residues. CDR3 residues: CASSLLGGKTYNEQFF. CDR3 sequence (DNA): TGTGCCAGCAGCTTGCTAGGCGGGAAAACCTACAATGAGCAGTTCTTC.

This clone showed up just once. This chain joins TRBV6-5 and TRBJ2-7; 9 positions agree with TRBD2. This CDR3 has 16 residues. The germline V gene encodes CDR1 MNHEY and CDR2 SVGAGI. Unmatched junction bases numbered 8, after V lost 3 bases and J lost 2 bases. This CDR3 is CASSYGLGLAPYEQYF. In DNA form, the CDR3 reads TGTGCCAGCAGTTATGGTTTGGGACTAGCCCCCTACGAGCAGTACTTC.

The V and J genes are TRBV6-1 and TRBJ2-1, with D possibly TRBD2 on 6 matching bases. V was shortened by 0 bases and J by 8 bases, with 17 bases between the two germline ends. This CDR3 is built from 16 residues. Germline CDR1 MNHNS, CDR2 SASEGT. CDR3 sequence (DNA): TGTGCCAGCAGTGAAGCGCCCAGGTTGGGAGGTCATGAGCAGTTCTTC. Protein: CASSEAPRLGGHEQFF.

This chain links TRBV19 with TRBJ2-5; 8 bases fit TRBD1. Losses at the gene ends were 3 bases for V and 1 base for J; bases not matched to a gene: 4. The CDR3 covers 15 residues. The V gene's germline CDR1 is LNHDA and CDR2 SQIVND (reference sequence). The CDR3 nucleotides read TGTGCCAGTAGTATCGCAGGACAGGGCCAAGAGACCCAGTACTTC. Amino acid sequence: CASSIAGQGQETQYF.

The chain joins TRBV6-5 to TRBJ2-7, with a tentative D call TRBD2 (5 bases). The CDR3 consists of 13 residues. V was shortened by 0 bases and J by 7 bases, with 10 bases between the two germline ends. The germline V gene encodes CDR1 MNHEY and CDR2 SVGAGI. CDR3 protein: CASSYSNSGEQYF. The CDR3 DNA follows: TGTGCCAGCAGTTACTCGAACTCGGGGGAGCAGTACTTC.

The chain links TRBV6-1 to TRBJ2-5; TRBD1 matches 12 bases. From germline, CDR1 is MNHNS and CDR2 SASEGT. The CDR3 sequence is 18 residues long. V shed 4 bases and J 5 bases; nucleotides not matched to a gene: 14. The CDR3 here is CASSGIPGQGAFHETQYF. CDR3 bases: TGTGCCAGCAGTGGAATCCCGGGACAGGGGGCTTTTCACGAGACCCAGTACTTC.

This chain links TRBV29-1 with TRBJ2-1; D remains unclear. The CDR3 contains 16 residues. From germline, CDR1 is SQVTM and CDR2 ANQGSEA. V was trimmed by 7 bases and J by 5 bases, leaving 24 bases between them. The CDR3 reads CSARVVWSLANNEQFF. In DNA form, the CDR3 reads TGCAGCGCCCGCGTGGTGTGGAGTTTAGCTAACAATGAGCAGTTCTTC.

The V call is TRBV6-6, the J call TRBJ2-1; D remains unclear. Trimming took off 8 bases at V and 6 bases at J, with 11 bases between the two ends. There are 12 residues in the CDR3. Germline V CDR1 and CDR2: MNHNY, SVGAGI (reference sequence). The CDR3 sequence is CASAPSGNEQFF. CDR3 coding DNA: TGTGCCAGCGCCCCTTCAGGCAATGAGCAGTTCTTC.

CDR3: CASSLRLAGMDEQYF. The CDR3 nucleotides are TGTGCCAGCAGCTTGCGACTAGCGGGAATGGACGAGCAGTACTTC. V gene TRBV11-3 combines with J gene TRBJ2-7; the match to TRBD2 covers 11 bases. CDR1 is SGHNT and CDR2 is YENEEA in the germline V gene. The CDR3 spans 15 residues. V gave up 3 bases and J gave up 5 bases; unmatched junction bases: 6. Using reference TRBV11-3 and TRBJ2-7 for the parts outside the CDR3, the full variable domain is EAGVVQSPRYKIIEKKQPVAFWCNPISGHNTLYWYLQNLGQGPELLIRYENEEAVDDSQLPKDRFSAERLKGVDSTLKIQPAELGDSAVYLCASSLRLAGMDEQYFGPGTRLTVT.

As for this clone: The same CDR3 is also encoded by other DNA sequences in this sample. CDR3 nucleotides: TGTGCCAGCAGCTTGGGCGGGAGCTCCTACGAGCAGTACTTC. Residues: CASSLGGSSYEQYF. The chain recombines TRBV5-6 with TRBJ2-7; 7 bases fit TRBD2. The CDR3 runs to 14 residues. The trim removed 0 bases at V and 0 bases at J, leaving 0 bases unmatched. Germline CDR1 SGHDT, CDR2 YYEEEE.

The chain uses TRBV7-2 and TRBJ1-2, with D tentatively TRBD1 (6 bases). V was pared by 1 base and J by 1 base, with 13 bases between. Per the germline V gene, CDR1 is SGHTA and CDR2 is FQGNSA. This CDR3 contains 16 residues. The CDR3 coding sequence is TGTGCCAGCAGCTTAGGACCCCTACAGGGTAACTATGGCTACACCTTC. Its protein is CASSLGPLQGNYGYTF. Combining the CDR3 with reference TRBV7-2 and TRBJ1-2 gives the whole variable domain GAGVSQSPSNKVTEKGKDVELRCDPISGHTALYWYRQSLGQGLEFLIYFQGNSAPDKSGLPSDRFSAERTGGSVSTLTIQRTQQEDSAVYLCASSLGPLQGNYGYTFGSGTRLTVV.

Concerning this clone: This sample also contains other DNA sequences that code for the same CDR3. The chain combines TRBV7-9 with TRBJ2-7; TRBD1 agrees at 10 bases. The trim removed 5 bases at V and 2 bases at J, leaving 3 bases unmatched. Germline assignment: CDR1 SEHNR and CDR2 FQNEAQ (reference sequence). There are 14 residues in the CDR3. This chain's CDR3 is CASSPGTGAYEQYF. DNA for the CDR3: TGTGCCAGCAGCCCAGGGACAGGGGCCTACGAGCAGTACTTC.

This chain uses TRBV7-2 with TRBJ2-5, with 10 bases lining up with TRBD2. Trimming removed 3 bases from V and 5 bases from J; junction bases left unmatched: 6. The CDR3 has 15 amino acids. The germline gives CDR1 SGHTA, CDR2 FQGNSA. DNA for the CDR3: TGTGCCAGCAGCTTTATAGCGGGAGGTTGGGAGACCCAGTACTTC. This translates into CASSFIAGGWETQYF.

This chain connects TRBV5-1 to TRBJ2-3; TRBD2 might be the D (6 bases). Germline V gives CDR1 SGHRS, CDR2 YFSETQ. V dropped 5 bases and J dropped 2 bases, with 18 bases sitting between them. The CDR3 is made up of 16 amino acids. CDR3 nucleotides: TGCGCCAGCAGAACCACTAGCTTCCCCGTCACAGATACGCAGTATTTT. It codes for CASRTTSFPVTDTQYF.

CDR3 residues: CASSVTSDYEQYF. In DNA form, the CDR3 reads TGTGCCAGCAGCGTGACTAGCGATTACGAGCAGTACTTC. J is TRBJ2-7 and V is TRBV9, with 8 bases aligning to TRBD2. Looked up from germline, CDR1 is SGDLS and CDR2 is YYNGEE. The CDR3 is 13 amino acids. Trimming removed 2 bases from V and 4 bases from J; junction bases left unmatched: 2.

V usage is TRBV6-1 and J usage is TRBJ2-1, with 9 bases identical to TRBD1. The CDR3 length is 15 residues. The V segment lost 3 bases and the J segment 8 bases; nucleotides outside the gene matches: 8. Germline CDR1 MNHNS, CDR2 SASEGT. CDR3 amino acids: CASSEETGGVDEQFF. The CDR3 DNA follows: TGTGCCAGCAGTGAGGAGACAGGGGGGGTGGATGAGCAGTTCTTC.

This chain joins TRBV15 and TRBJ1-5; D gene uncertain. V was shortened by 8 bases and J by 11 bases, with 13 bases between the two germline ends. The CDR3 length is 11 residues. Germline V gene lookup returns CDR1 LNHNV and CDR2 YYDKDF (reference sequence). The CDR3 loop reads CATSDGTAQHF. The DNA of the CDR3 is TGTGCCACCTCGGACGGCACGGCCCAGCATTTT.